One and the same sample provided the 5 T cell receptor beta chains below, sequenced in a study of T cells in Graves' hyperthyroidism and ophthalmopathy. The investigators amplified TCR beta CDR3 regions from RNA transcripts. With the HTBI primer set, the TCR CDR3 went through a first round of RT-PCR. A single record per CDR3 protein comes from TCRdb applying MiXCR to the multiplex PCR reads. The sample lists roughly 700,000 distinct CDR3 sequences, approximately 36% occurring once. The sample consisted of blood. These receptors were obtained from a woman aged 40 to 50 with Graves' hyperthyroidism.

The chain has TRBV20-1 and TRBJ2-7; possibly TRBD1 or TRBD2 for D (8 bases each). V was shortened by 3 bases and J by 3 bases, with 18 bases between the two germline ends. CDR3 length: 15 amino acids. Germline values: CDR1 DFQATT, CDR2 SNEGSKA (reference sequence). This chain's CDR3 is CSASGQGGRLYEQYF. Written as DNA, the CDR3 is TGCAGTGCTAGTGGACAGGGCGGGAGGCTCTACGAGCAGTACTTC.

This clonotype appeared a few times. J is TRBJ2-7 and V is TRBV20-1; D gene ambiguous. Germline CDR1 and CDR2: DFQATT and SNEGSKA (reference sequence). The CDR3 is 15 amino acids. V lost 5 bases and J 0 bases, leaving 17 bases between the germline ends. DNA of the CDR3: TGCAGTGCTGGGTCTGGAACGTCCAGCTCCTACGAGCAGTACTTC. Translated, it gives CSAGSGTSSSYEQYF.

The chain has TRBV20-1 and TRBJ2-7; TRBD1 matches at 9 bases. The length of the CDR3 is 14 residues. Trimming took 3 bases from V and 6 from J; bases not matched to a gene: 9. CDR1 is DFQATT and CDR2 is SNEGSKA in the germline V gene (reference sequence). CDR3 coding DNA: TGCAGTGCTAGCCTGGGACAGGGATTCGGCGAGCAGTACTTC. Protein: CSASLGQGFGEQYF.

This chain uses TRBV7-8 with TRBJ2-4; 7 positions agree with TRBD1. Per germline, CDR1 SGHVS and CDR2 FQNEAQ. Trimming removed 8 bases from V and 9 bases from J; junction bases left unmatched: 16. This CDR3 spans 15 amino acids. The chain's CDR3 is CASLPRDSVEGIQYF. The CDR3 DNA reads as TGTGCCAGCTTGCCCCGGGACAGTGTCGAGGGCATTCAGTACTTC.

Notes on this clonotype: One junction end disagrees with the germline gene, perhaps due to a read error. This chain uses TRBV7-2 with TRBJ2-6; 9 bases map to TRBD1. Germline loops: CDR1 SGHTA, CDR2 FQGNSA. The CDR3 totals 19 residues. The CDR3: CASSRAGTGFDSGANVLTF. CDR3 sequence (DNA): TGCGCCAGCAGCCGAGCCGGGACAGGGTTTGACTCTGGGGCCAACGTCCTGACTTTC.